These 6 T cell receptor beta chains were all obtained from the same sample, sequenced in a study of cytotoxic CD8 clonotypes in ibrutinib-treated CLL. Here immunoSEQ multiplex PCR was the method, and the copy in TCRdb shows in-frame clones only, minus some. The sample includes roughly 180,000 clones, approximately 68% of them seen just once. The sequencing here drew on PBMCs, taken after 24 months of ibrutinib treatment. These receptors all stem from a human donor with chronic lymphocytic leukemia.

This rearrangement joins TRBV21-1 to TRBJ2-3. TRBV21-1 is a listed pseudogene. This CDR3 comprises 15 residues. The CDR3 region is CASTLGWERTDTQYF. In nucleotides, the CDR3 is TGTGCCAGCACCCTGGGGTGGGAACGCACAGATACGCAGTATTTT.

The V and J genes are TRBV4-3 and TRBJ2-3, with TRBD1 matching 8 bases. The germline CDR1 and CDR2 sequences are LGHNA and YSLEER. V shed 0 bases and J 4 bases; nucleotides not matched to a gene: 9. The CDR3 consists of 17 residues. The chain's CDR3 is CASSQDFRGLKADTQYF. The CDR3 nucleotides read TGCGCCAGCAGCCAAGATTTCAGGGGGCTGAAGGCAGATACGCAGTATTTT.

As DNA, the CDR3 is TGTGCCAGCAACTGGGGGGGAACAGATACGCAGTATTTT. Translated: CASNWGGTDTQYF. The rearrangement joins TRBV5-4 to TRBJ2-3; 7 bases map to TRBD2. The CDR3 loop spans 13 amino acids. In germline, CDR1 is SGHNT, CDR2 YYREEE (reference sequence). The ends lost 6 bases at V and 3 bases at J; junction bases unmatched: 4. Full variable domain (outside the CDR3, taken from reference TRBV5-4 and TRBJ2-3): ETGVTQSPTHLIKTRGQQVTLRCSSQSGHNTVSWYQQALGQGPQFIFQYYREEENGRGNFPPRFSGLQFPNYSSELNVNALELDDSALYLCASNWGGTDTQYFGPGTRLTVL.

This clone was counted only a few times. The genes are TRBV4-3 and TRBJ2-7, with no clear D. Germline V CDR1 and CDR2: LGHNA, YSLEER. Trimming took off 1 base at V and 4 bases at J, with 8 bases between the two ends. CDR3 size: 13 residues. For the CDR3, the DNA is TGCGCCAGCAGCCAAGCGCAAGGATACGAGCAGTACTTC. It codes for CASSQAQGYEQYF.

The chain is built from TRBV7-2 and TRBJ1-1; D unresolved. CDR1 and CDR2 from the germline V gene are SGHTA and FQGNSA. V was trimmed by 6 bases and J by 3 bases, leaving 11 bases between them. This CDR3 comprises 13 residues. The CDR3 loop reads CASRPQEDTEAFF. CDR3 nucleotide sequence: TGTGCCAGCAGACCCCAGGAGGACACTGAAGCTTTCTTT.

The sample holds one count of this clone. This chain uses TRBV23-1 with TRBJ2-1, with TRBD2 as a possible D gene (6 bases). TRBV23-1 is placed among ORFs of uncertain function. The CDR3 runs to 18 residues. Trimming cost V 0 bases and J 5 bases, with 20 bases left between them. The CDR3 protein is CASSQSGGDLIRDNEQFF. CDR3 sequence (DNA): TGCGCCAGCAGTCAATCAGGCGGGGACCTTATTCGGGACAATGAGCAGTTCTTC.